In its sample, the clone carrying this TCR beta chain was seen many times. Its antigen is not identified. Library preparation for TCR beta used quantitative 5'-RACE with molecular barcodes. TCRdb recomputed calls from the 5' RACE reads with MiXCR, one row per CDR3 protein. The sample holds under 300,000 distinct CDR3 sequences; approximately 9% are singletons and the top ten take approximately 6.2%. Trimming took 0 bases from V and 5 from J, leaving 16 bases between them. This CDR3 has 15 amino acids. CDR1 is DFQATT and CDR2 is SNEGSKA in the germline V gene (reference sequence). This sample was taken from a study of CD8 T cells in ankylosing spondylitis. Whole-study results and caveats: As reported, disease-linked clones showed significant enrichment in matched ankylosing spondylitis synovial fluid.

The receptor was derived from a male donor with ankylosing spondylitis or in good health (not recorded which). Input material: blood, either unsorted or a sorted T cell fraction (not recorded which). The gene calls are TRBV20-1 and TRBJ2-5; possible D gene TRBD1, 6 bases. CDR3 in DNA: TGCAGTGCTAGAGATAGGGCAGGGGTTCGGGAGACCCAGTACTTC. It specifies CSARDRAGVRETQYF.